This TCR beta chain was found in a study of graft-versus-host responses after intestinal transplantation. In the study overall: Tacrolimus plus steroids were given to all recipients for about 3 years, preceded by anti-thymocyte globulin induction. Study-wide results and caveats: HvG clone declines early post-transplant were associated with peak circulating GvH levels.

The assay was immunoSEQ multiplex PCR, and TCRdb's table has in-frame clones only and misses some. This table has about 86,000 clones, over 80% appearing once. As regards this clone: Its antigen is undetermined.

The CDR3 spans 17 residues. J gave up 6 bases and V 2 bases, and 11 bases lay outside the gene matches. The V gene's germline CDR1 is WNHNN and CDR2 SYGVQD (reference sequence). This chain connects TRBV10-1 to TRBJ2-1, with TRBD2 matching over 9 bases. The sequencing here drew on unstimulated CD8+ T cells sorted from spleen or lymph node cells, taken before intestinal transplant. The origin of this receptor is a human donor who received an intestinal transplant. The CDR3 coding sequence is TGCGCCAGCAGTGAGGAGGGGGCGCTGGGACTAGCCAATGAGCAGTTCTTC. Protein sequence: CASSEEGALGLANEQFF.